This T cell receptor beta chain was sequenced for a study of T cells in Graves' hyperthyroidism and ophthalmopathy. The CDR3 length is 14 residues. Germline V CDR1 and CDR2: SGHAT, FQNNGV. The V end was cut by 2 bases, the J end by 6 bases, with 14 bases between. A note on this clonotype: The target antigen is unknown. This clone may be a read error of a much larger clone one base away. The final CDR3 position lacks the conserved phenylalanine or tryptophan, pointing to a likely read error.

PBMCs were derived from 10 ml fresh peripheral blood. Amplification targeted TCR beta CDR3 regions from RNA transcripts. Researchers ran a first-round RT-PCR on the TCR CDR3 using the HTBI primer set. TCRdb ran MiXCR on the multiplex PCR reads and lists one entry per CDR3 protein. The table records approximately 400,000 distinct CDR3 sequences, roughly 15% of them present only once. General observations from the study: In blood, most of the thyroid clonotypes expanded above 0.001 were also present.

V and J are TRBV11-2 and TRBJ2-7; D is unresolved. The receptor was derived from a woman aged 25 to 39 with Graves' ophthalmopathy. The source material was blood. The CDR3 loop reads CASSLRSGTREQYS. The CDR3 bases are TGTGCCAGCAGCTTAAGATCAGGTACCCGCGAGCAGTACTCC.